Listed below are T cell receptor beta chains from one sample, sequenced in a study of shared clonotypes between healthy human individuals. Repertoires were generated with immunoSEQ multiplex PCR, while TCRdb's copy carries only in-frame clones and drops some. The sample lists about 610,000 clones; roughly 95% were seen once. The sequenced sample was naive CD8+ T cells sorted from blood. These receptors originate from a young woman in good health. The CDR3 runs from the conserved cysteine through the conserved F or W. Fields, in order: D gene, clone size, CDR3 length, J gene, V gene, CDR3 protein, CDR3 DNA. A D gene is named only where the DNA matches it firmly. Some rows have no size entry. The others give once, few or many, or a class for an expanded clone.

- | - | 14 | TRBJ1-1 | TRBV19 | CASSIGGGLTEAFF | TGTGCCAGTAGTATAGGGGGAGGACTCACTGAAGCTTTCTTT
- | - | 16 | TRBJ2-5 | TRBV4-2 | CASSQDQVAALETQYF | TGTGCCAGCAGCCAAGACCAGGTTGCGGCCCTGGAGACCCAGTACTTC
TRBD2 | - | 15 | TRBJ2-7 | TRBV19 | CASSIASGRAHEQYF | TGTGCCAGTAGTATCGCTAGCGGGAGGGCCCACGAGCAGTACTTC
TRBD1 | - | 16 | TRBJ1-5 | TRBV7-6 | CASSLNPGGSNQPQHF | TGTGCCAGCAGCTTAAATCCAGGGGGTAGCAATCAGCCCCAGCATTTT
- | once | 14 | TRBJ2-1 | TRBV5-4 | CASTTGTTYNEQFF | TGTGCCAGCACCACCGGGACGACATACAATGAGCAGTTCTTC
TRBD2 | once | 16 | TRBJ2-4 | TRBV28 | CASSPRTSGAKNIQYF | TGTGCCAGCAGTCCTCGGACTAGCGGAGCCAAAAACATTCAGTACTTC
- | - | 14 | TRBJ2-7 | TRBV2 | CASSERQANYEQYF | TGTGCCAGCAGTGAAAGACAGGCAAACTACGAGCAGTACTTC
- | - | 15 | TRBJ2-2 | TRBV19 | CASSLLQGNTGELFF | TGTGCCAGTAGCCTCCTACAGGGGAACACCGGGGAGCTGTTTTTT
- | - | 14 | TRBJ1-5 | TRBV28 | CASSLRASSQPQHF | TGTGCCAGCAGTTTACGGGCGAGCAGTCAGCCCCAGCATTTT
- | - | 13 | TRBJ2-2 | TRBV7-9 | CASSLERDRELFF | TGTGCCAGCAGCTTAGAAAGGGACCGGGAGCTGTTTTTT
- | - | 12 | TRBJ2-1 | TRBV7-9 | CASYRDINEQFF | TGTGCCAGTTACCGGGACATCAATGAGCAGTTCTTC
- | - | 11 | TRBJ1-2 | TRBV14 | CASSQGTPRTF | TGTGCCAGCAGCCAAGGGACACCGAGGACCTTC
- | - | 17 | TRBJ2-4 | TRBV15 | CATSRDDTPIAKNIQYF | TGTGCCACCAGCAGAGATGATACCCCTATAGCCAAAAACATTCAGTACTTC
- | - | 14 | TRBJ2-7 | TRBV7-2 | CASSFGSGTYEQYF | TGTGCCAGCAGCTTCGGCTCTGGAACCTACGAGCAGTACTTC
- | - | 13 | TRBJ2-7 | TRBV27 | CASSSLGSYEQYF | TGTGCCAGCAGTTCCCTCGGCTCCTACGAGCAGTACTTC
TRBD2 | - | 16 | TRBJ2-1 | TRBV5-1 | CASSVHLAGRADEQFF | TGCGCCAGCAGCGTCCACCTAGCGGGGAGGGCGGATGAGCAGTTCTTC
TRBD2 | - | 14 | TRBJ2-7 | TRBV19 | CASSHRGRIHEQYF | TGTGCCAGTAGCCACCGCGGGAGGATCCACGAGCAGTACTTC
- | - | 15 | TRBJ2-7 | TRBV7-6 | CASSSRVGDTYEQYF | TGTGCCAGCAGCTCCCGTGTCGGAGACACCTACGAGCAGTACTTC
TRBD2 | - | 16 | TRBJ2-1 | TRBV27 | CASSLLPSGGYNEQFF | TGTGCCAGCAGTTTACTCCCTAGCGGCGGTTACAATGAGCAGTTCTTC
TRBD1 | - | 16 | TRBJ1-5 | TRBV19 | CASSIDPTGGYQPQHF | TGTGCCAGTAGTATAGATCCGACAGGGGGCTATCAGCCCCAGCATTTT
TRBD2 | - | 14 | TRBJ2-7 | TRBV28 | CASSLTGGPHEQYF | TGTGCCAGCAGTTTAACGGGAGGGCCCCACGAGCAGTACTTC
- | once | 12 | TRBJ2-7 | TRBV5-1 | CASSSRTYEQYF | TGCGCCAGCAGCTCTAGAACCTACGAGCAGTACTTC
TRBD2 | - | 19 | TRBJ2-2 | TRBV2 | CASSHSPELAGANTGELFF | TGTGCCAGCAGCCACTCCCCGGAACTAGCGGGAGCGAACACCGGGGAGCTGTTTTTT
TRBD2 | - | 15 | TRBJ2-1 | TRBV19 | CASSIIGLVINEQFF | TGTGCCAGTAGTATAATCGGACTAGTTATAAATGAGCAGTTCTTC
TRBD1 | - | 15 | TRBJ1-5 | TRBV6-1 | CASSETGGDNQPQHF | TGTGCCAGCAGTGAAACAGGGGGGGACAATCAGCCCCAGCATTTT
TRBD1 | - | 15 | TRBJ2-7 | TRBV4-1 | CASSQLPGQGYEQYF | TGCGCCAGCAGCCAATTACCGGGACAGGGATACGAGCAGTACTTC
TRBD1 | - | 14 | TRBJ2-7 | TRBV10-3 | CAISPEGRGYEQYF | TGTGCCATCAGCCCCGAAGGCAGGGGGTACGAGCAGTACTTC
- | - | 13 | TRBJ2-7 | TRBV28 | CASSLPGSYEQYF | TGTGCCAGCAGTCTCCCGGGGTCCTACGAGCAGTACTTC
TRBD1 | - | 16 | TRBJ2-2 | TRBV2 | CASTPRGQGNTGELFF | TGTGCCAGCACCCCGCGGGGACAGGGGAACACCGGGGAGCTGTTTTTT